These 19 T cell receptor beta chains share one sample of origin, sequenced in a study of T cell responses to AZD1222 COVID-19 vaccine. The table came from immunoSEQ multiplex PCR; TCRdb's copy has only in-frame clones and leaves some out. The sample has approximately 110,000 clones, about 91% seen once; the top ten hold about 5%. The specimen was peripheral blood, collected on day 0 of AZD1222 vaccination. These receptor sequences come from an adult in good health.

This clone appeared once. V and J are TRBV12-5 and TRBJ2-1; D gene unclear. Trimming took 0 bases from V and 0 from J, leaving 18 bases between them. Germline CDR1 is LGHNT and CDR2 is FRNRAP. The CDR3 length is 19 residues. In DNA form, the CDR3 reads TGTGCTAGTGGTTTGGTACAAAAGGAAGCACTGACCTCCTACAATGAGCAGTTCTTC. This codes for CASGLVQKEALTSYNEQFF. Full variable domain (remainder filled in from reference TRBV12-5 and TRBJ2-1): DARVTQTPRHKVTEMGQEVTMRCQPILGHNTVFWYRQTMMQGLELLAYFRNRAPLDDSGMPKDRFSAEMPDATLATLKIQPSEPRDSAVYFCASGLVQKEALTSYNEQFFGPGTRLTVL.

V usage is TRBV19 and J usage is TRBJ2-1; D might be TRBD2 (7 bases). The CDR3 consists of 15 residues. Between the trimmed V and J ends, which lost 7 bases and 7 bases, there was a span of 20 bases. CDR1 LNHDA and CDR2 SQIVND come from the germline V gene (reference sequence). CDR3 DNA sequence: TGTGCCAGTAACGAGGGGGGGCTAGTTTGGAATGAGCAGTTCTTC. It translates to CASNEGGLVWNEQFF.

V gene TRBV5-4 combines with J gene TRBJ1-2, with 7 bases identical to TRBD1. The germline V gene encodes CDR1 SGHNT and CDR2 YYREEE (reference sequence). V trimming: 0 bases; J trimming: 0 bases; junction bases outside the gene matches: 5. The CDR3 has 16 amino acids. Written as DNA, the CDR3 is TGTGCCAGCAGCTTGGGGCAGGGGGGAGCTAACTATGGCTACACCTTC. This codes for CASSLGQGGANYGYTF.

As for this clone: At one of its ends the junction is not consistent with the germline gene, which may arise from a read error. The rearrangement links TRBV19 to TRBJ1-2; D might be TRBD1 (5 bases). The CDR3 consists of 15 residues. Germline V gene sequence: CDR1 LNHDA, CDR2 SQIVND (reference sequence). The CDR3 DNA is TGTGCCAGTAGCGCGACGACCGGGACCGCAGAGGCTGATGCCTTC. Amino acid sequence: CASSATTGTAEADAF. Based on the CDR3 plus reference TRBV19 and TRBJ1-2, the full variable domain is DGGITQSPKYLFRKEGQNVTLSCEQNLNHDAMYWYRQDPGQGLRLIYYSQIVNDFQKGDIAEGYSVSREKKESFPLTVTSAQKNPTAFYLCASSATTGTAEADAFGSGTRLTVV.

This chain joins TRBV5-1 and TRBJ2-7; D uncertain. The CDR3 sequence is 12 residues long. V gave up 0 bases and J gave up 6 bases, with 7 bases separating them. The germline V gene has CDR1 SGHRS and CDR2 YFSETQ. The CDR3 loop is CASSLEEPEQYF. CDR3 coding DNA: TGCGCCAGCAGCTTGGAAGAACCCGAGCAGTACTTC.

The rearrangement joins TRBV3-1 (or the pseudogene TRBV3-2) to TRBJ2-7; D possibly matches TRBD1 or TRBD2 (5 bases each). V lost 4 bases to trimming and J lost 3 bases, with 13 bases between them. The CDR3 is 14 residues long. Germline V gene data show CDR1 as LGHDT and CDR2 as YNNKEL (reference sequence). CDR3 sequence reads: CASSRGSGHYEQYF. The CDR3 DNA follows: TGTGCCAGCAGCCGCGGTTCGGGGCACTACGAGCAGTACTTC.

The DNA of the CDR3 is TGTGCCAGCACCCTAGTCGGACAGGAGCAGTTCTTC. Translated, it gives CASTLVGQEQFF. The rearrangement joins TRBV7-9 to TRBJ2-1, with TRBD1 as a possible D gene (6 bases). The CDR3 covers 12 residues. V dropped 7 bases and J dropped 10 bases, with 14 bases sitting between them. Germline V gene data show CDR1 as SEHNR and CDR2 as FQNEAQ (reference sequence).

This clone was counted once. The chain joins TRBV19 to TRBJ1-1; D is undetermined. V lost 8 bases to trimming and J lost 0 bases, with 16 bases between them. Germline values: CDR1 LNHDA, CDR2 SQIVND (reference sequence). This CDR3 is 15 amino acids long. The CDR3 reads CASQPNTIVNTEAFF. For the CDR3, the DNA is TGTGCCAGTCAGCCAAACACGATAGTGAACACTGAAGCTTTCTTT.

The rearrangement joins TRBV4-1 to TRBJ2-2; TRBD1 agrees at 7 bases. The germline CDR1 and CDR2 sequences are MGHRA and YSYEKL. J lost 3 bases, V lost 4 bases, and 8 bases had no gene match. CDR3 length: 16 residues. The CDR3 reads CASSPRQGTYTGELFF. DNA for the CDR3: TGCGCCAGCAGCCCCCGACAGGGTACCTACACCGGGGAGCTGTTTTTT.

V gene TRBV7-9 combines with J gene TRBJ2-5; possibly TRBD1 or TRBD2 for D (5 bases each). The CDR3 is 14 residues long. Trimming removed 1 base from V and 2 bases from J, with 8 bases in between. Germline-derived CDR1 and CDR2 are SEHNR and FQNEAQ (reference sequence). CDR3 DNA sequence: TGTGCCAGCAGCTTAGGGGGGATACAAGAGACCCAGTACTTC. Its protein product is CASSLGGIQETQYF.

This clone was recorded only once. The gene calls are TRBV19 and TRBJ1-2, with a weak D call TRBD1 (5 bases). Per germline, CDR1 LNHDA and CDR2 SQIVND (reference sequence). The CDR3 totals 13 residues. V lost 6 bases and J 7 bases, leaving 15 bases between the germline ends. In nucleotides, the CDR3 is TGTGCCAGTAGCCCCTCGGGGGGTGCTGGCTACACCTTC. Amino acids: CASSPSGGAGYTF.

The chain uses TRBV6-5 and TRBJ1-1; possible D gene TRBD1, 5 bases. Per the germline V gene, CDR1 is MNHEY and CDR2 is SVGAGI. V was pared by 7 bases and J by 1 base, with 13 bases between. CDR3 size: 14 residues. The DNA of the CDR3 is TGTGCCAGCACCAAAGCGGGGACGAACACTGAAGCTTTCTTT. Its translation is CASTKAGTNTEAFF.

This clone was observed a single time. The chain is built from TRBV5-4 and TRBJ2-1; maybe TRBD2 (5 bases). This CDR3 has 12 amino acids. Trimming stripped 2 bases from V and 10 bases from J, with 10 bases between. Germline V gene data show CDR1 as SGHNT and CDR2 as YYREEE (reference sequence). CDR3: CASSFVEREQFF. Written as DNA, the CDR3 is TGTGCCAGCAGCTTTGTAGAGCGGGAGCAGTTCTTC.

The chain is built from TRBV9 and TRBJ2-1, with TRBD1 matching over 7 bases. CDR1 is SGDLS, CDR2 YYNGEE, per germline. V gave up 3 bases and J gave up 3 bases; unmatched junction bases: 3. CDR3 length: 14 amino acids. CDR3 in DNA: TGTGCCAGCAGCGGACGGGACAGCTACAATGAGCAGTTCTTC. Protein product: CASSGRDSYNEQFF.

This chain's CDR3 is CASSRTQGTGNTIYF. The CDR3 DNA is TGCGCCAGCAGCCGAACCCAGGGTACTGGAAACACCATATATTTT. The rearrangement joins TRBV5-1 to TRBJ1-3; maybe TRBD1 (5 bases). V shed 4 bases and J shed 2 bases, with 13 bases lying between them. This CDR3 is built from 15 residues. Germline CDR1 reads SGHRS; CDR2 reads YFSETQ. Looking up the rest from reference TRBV5-1 and TRBJ1-3 gives the full variable domain: KAGVTQTPRYLIKTRGQQVTLSCSPISGHRSVSWYQQTPGQGLQFLFEYFSETQRNKGNFPGRFSGRQFSNSRSEMNVSTLELGDSALYLCASSRTQGTGNTIYFGEGSWLTVV.

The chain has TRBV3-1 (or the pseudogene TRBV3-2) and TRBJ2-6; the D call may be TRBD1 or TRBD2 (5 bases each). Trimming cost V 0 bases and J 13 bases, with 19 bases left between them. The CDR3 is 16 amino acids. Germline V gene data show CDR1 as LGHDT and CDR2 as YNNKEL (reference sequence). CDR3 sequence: CASSQDSQGRARVLTF. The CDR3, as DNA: TGTGCCAGCAGCCAAGACTCCCAGGGACGGGCCCGGGTCCTGACTTTC.

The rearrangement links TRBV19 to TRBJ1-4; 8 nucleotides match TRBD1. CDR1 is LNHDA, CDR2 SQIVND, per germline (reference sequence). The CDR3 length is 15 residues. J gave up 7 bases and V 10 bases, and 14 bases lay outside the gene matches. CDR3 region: CATGGTGQGVEKLFF. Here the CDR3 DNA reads TGTGCCACTGGGGGGACCGGACAGGGTGTTGAAAAACTGTTTTTT.

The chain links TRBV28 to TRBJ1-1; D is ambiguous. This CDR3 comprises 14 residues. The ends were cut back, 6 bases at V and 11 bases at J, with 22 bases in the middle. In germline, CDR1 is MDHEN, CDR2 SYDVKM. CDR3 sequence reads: CASSQTPGPAGAFF. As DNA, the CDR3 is TGTGCCAGCAGCCAAACTCCCGGACCCGCCGGGGCTTTCTTT.

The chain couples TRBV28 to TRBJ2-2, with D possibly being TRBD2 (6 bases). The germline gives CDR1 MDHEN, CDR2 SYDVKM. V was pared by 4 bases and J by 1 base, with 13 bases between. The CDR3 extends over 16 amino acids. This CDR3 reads CASSSRPGGNTGELFF. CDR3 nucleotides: TGTGCCAGCAGTTCCCGCCCCGGGGGGAACACCGGGGAGCTGTTTTTT.